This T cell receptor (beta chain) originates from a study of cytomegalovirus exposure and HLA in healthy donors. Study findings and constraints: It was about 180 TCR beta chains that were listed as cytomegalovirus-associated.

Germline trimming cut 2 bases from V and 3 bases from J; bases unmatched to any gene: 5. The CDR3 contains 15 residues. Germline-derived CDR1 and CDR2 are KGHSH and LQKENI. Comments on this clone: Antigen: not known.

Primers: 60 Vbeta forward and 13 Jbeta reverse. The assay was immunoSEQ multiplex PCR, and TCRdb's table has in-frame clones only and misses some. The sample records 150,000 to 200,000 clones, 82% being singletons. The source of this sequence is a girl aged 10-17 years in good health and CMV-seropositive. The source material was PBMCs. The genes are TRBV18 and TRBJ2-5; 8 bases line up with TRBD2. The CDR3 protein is CASSPSIGREETQYF. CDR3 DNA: TGTGCCAGCTCACCATCGATCGGGAGGGAAGAGACCCAGTACTTC.